These 21 T cell receptor beta chains were sequenced from one sample in a study of human T cells and chemical hapten exposure. Time point noted: pre-sensitization, week 0. The treatment is: therapeutic diphenylcyclopropenone sensitization with weekly scalp DPC. MiXCR was run by TCRdb on the RACE reads, yielding one entry per CDR3 protein. The sample records around 250,000 distinct CDR3 sequences, more than 6.5% being singletons. The sample here was whole blood, taken in connection with sensitization to the hapten diphenylcyclopropenone (DPC). These receptor sequences come from a woman in her forties with alopecia areata. Some clones in this sample may be carry-over from other donors' samples.

V and J are TRBV18 and TRBJ1-1, with D maybe TRBD1 (5 bases). The CDR3 length is 14 residues. Germline assignment: CDR1 KGHSH and CDR2 LQKENI. V lost 1 base and J lost 5, with 11 bases in between. The CDR3, as DNA: TGTGCCAGCTCACCACTGGGACGAAGAACTGAAGCTTTCTTT. Translated, it gives CASSPLGRRTEAFF. Full variable domain (rest looked up from reference TRBV18 and TRBJ1-1): NAGVMQNPRHLVRRRGQEARLRCSPMKGHSHVYWYRQLPEEGLKFMVYLQKENIIDESGMPKERFSAEFPKEGPSILRIQQVVRGDSAAYFCASSPLGRRTEAFFGQGTRLTVV.

The chain recombines TRBV6-5 with TRBJ2-5, with TRBD1 matching 9 bases. The CDR3 totals 15 residues. Germline lookup yields CDR1 MNHEY and CDR2 SVGAGI. With V trimmed by 2 bases and J by 4 bases, 5 bases remained unmatched. In nucleotides, the CDR3 is TGTGCCAGCAGTTACGGGACAGGGAAGGGAGAGACCCAGTACTTC. Translated: CASSYGTGKGETQYF.

In its sample, this clonotype was seen many times. The chain has TRBV29-1 and TRBJ2-1, with unresolved D. The length of the CDR3 is 11 residues. Germline V gene sequence: CDR1 SQVTM, CDR2 ANQGSEA. Trimming stripped 6 bases from V and 15 bases from J, with 18 bases between. The CDR3 DNA follows: TGCAGCGTATTATACCGGGCCCTGTTGTTCTTC. The encoded protein is CSVLYRALLFF.

The rearrangement joins TRBV12-3 or TRBV12-4 to TRBJ1-2; 9 bases line up with TRBD1. The CDR3 totals 14 residues. Losses at the gene ends were 2 bases for V and 8 bases for J; bases not matched to a gene: 6. The CDR3 sequence: CASSLIRTGEGYTF. The CDR3 bases are TGTGCCAGCAGTTTAATCAGGACAGGGGAAGGCTACACCTTC.

The V call is TRBV27, the J call TRBJ2-3, with 7 bases lining up with TRBD2. V lost 4 bases to trimming and J lost 4 bases; unmatched junction nucleotides: 11. This CDR3 contains 16 residues. Germline V gives CDR1 MNHEY, CDR2 SMNVEV (reference sequence). CDR3 sequence reads: CASSSWGGRGPDTQYF. CDR3 DNA: TGTGCCAGCAGTTCCTGGGGCGGGAGAGGGCCAGATACGCAGTATTTT.

This clonotype was found many times. The CDR3 sequence: CSVSAASSIYEQYF. The DNA for the CDR3 is TGCAGCGTTTCAGCCGCCAGCTCTATCTACGAGCAGTACTTC. This chain links TRBV29-1 with TRBJ2-7; D unclear. The CDR3 consists of 14 residues. Germline CDR1 SQVTM, CDR2 ANQGSEA. The V gene lost 5 bases and the J gene lost 3 bases, with 17 bases spanning the gap.

There are many counts of this clonotype. This rearrangement joins TRBV28 to TRBJ1-2; TRBD1 is a possible D gene (6 bases). This CDR3 is built from 15 residues. The V end lost 3 bases, the J end lost 8 bases, and 19 bases lay between the germline ends. Germline CDR1 and CDR2: MDHEN and SYDVKM. Written as DNA, the CDR3 is TGTGCCAGCAGTTTTCCGGAGGGCCAGGGGAAAGGCTACACCTTC. This sequence encodes CASSFPEGQGKGYTF.

The gene calls are TRBV3-1 and TRBJ1-6; 8 bases are shared with TRBD1. After removal of 3 bases from V and 10 bases from J, the junction contained 8 bases not matched to a gene. This CDR3 contains 15 residues. CDR1 is LGHDT and CDR2 is YNNKEL in the germline V gene (reference sequence). The CDR3 here is CASSQMTGVGSPLHF. CDR3 in DNA: TGTGCCAGCAGCCAGATGACAGGGGTAGGCTCACCCCTCCACTTT.

CDR3 residues: CASTGGRTSGSSSYNEQFF. The CDR3 DNA reads as TGTGCCAGCACCGGGGGGAGGACTAGCGGATCCAGCTCCTACAATGAGCAGTTCTTC. The chain joins TRBV27 to TRBJ2-1; 10 nucleotides agree with TRBD2. Germline V lookup: CDR1 MNHEY, CDR2 SMNVEV (reference sequence). V was clipped by 7 bases and J by 0 bases; unmatched bases: 15. This CDR3 is 19 amino acids long.

This clonotype showed up many times. The chain employs TRBV28 and TRBJ1-2, with D perhaps TRBD1 (5 bases). V shed 3 bases and J shed 0 bases, with 11 bases lying between them. The V gene's germline CDR1 is MDHEN and CDR2 SYDVKM. This CDR3 spans 15 amino acids. The CDR3 DNA follows: TGTGCCAGCAGTTTTAAGGACATCGCTAACTATGGCTACACCTTC. Translating it yields CASSFKDIANYGYTF.

This clonotype has ten or more counts. The rearrangement links TRBV11-2 to TRBJ2-3, with D possibly TRBD2 on 6 matching bases. The CDR3 totals 13 residues. With 5 bases removed from V and 11 bases from J, the gap between germline ends came to 17 bases. Looked up from germline, CDR1 is SGHAT and CDR2 is FQNNGV. CDR3 nucleotide sequence: TGTGCCAGCAGCCTGCGAACTAGCCGAGAGCAGTATTTT. Translating gives CASSLRTSREQYF.

The V and J genes are TRBV7-7 and TRBJ2-3, with D perhaps TRBD2 (5 bases). The CDR3 sequence is 14 residues long. Germline lookup yields CDR1 SSHAT and CDR2 FNYEAQ (reference sequence). Here the CDR3 reads CATSLGGSTDTQYF. The CDR3 region has the DNA TGTGCTACCTCCCTGGGCGGGAGCACAGATACGCAGTATTTT.

This clonotype has more than one count but fewer than ten. V and J are TRBV5-1 and TRBJ2-5; D is possibly TRBD1 (6 bases). This CDR3 region has 17 residues. Trimming removed 1 base at V and 0 bases at J, with 16 bases between. Germline lookup yields CDR1 SGHRS and CDR2 YFSETQ. CDR3 sequence reads: CASSLPEGQSYQETQYF. CDR3 DNA: TGCGCCAGCAGCTTGCCGGAAGGACAGTCGTACCAAGAGACCCAGTACTTC.

J is TRBJ2-2 and V is TRBV12-3 or TRBV12-4; D remains unclear. V lost 3 bases and J lost 4, with 12 bases in between. This CDR3 has 15 amino acids. The CDR3 DNA reads TGTGCCAGCAGTTTTCGCCAGGACCTCACCGGGGAGCTGTTTTTT. It codes for CASSFRQDLTGELFF.

This clonotype has at least ten counts. The chain recombines TRBV5-1 with TRBJ1-5; D unclear. This CDR3 has 13 amino acids. Trimming removed 0 bases at V and 6 bases at J, with 7 bases between. Per germline, CDR1 SGHRS and CDR2 YFSETQ. The CDR3 nucleotides are TGCGCCAGCAGCTTGGACGGAGGTCAGCCCCAGCATTTT. Amino acids: CASSLDGGQPQHF.

This clonotype came up a few times. This chain connects TRBV20-1 to TRBJ1-2; the D is unclear. Germline CDR1 and CDR2: DFQATT and SNEGSKA (reference sequence). The ends were cut back, 5 bases at V and 8 bases at J, with 12 bases in the middle. The CDR3 length is 11 residues. The CDR3 nucleotides are TGCAGTGCTCACCCCCGCGACGGCTACACCTTC. Protein sequence: CSAHPRDGYTF.

The genes are TRBV18 and TRBJ2-7; TRBD2 might be the D (5 bases). The CDR3 has 14 residues. Germline CDR1 is KGHSH and CDR2 is LQKENI. Trimming took 0 bases from V and 0 from J, leaving 6 bases between them. Written as DNA, the CDR3 is TGTGCCAGCTCACCACCGGGGAGCTCCTACGAGCAGTACTTC. Its translation is CASSPPGSSYEQYF.

This clonotype has more than one count but fewer than ten. The chain uses TRBV5-4 and TRBJ2-5; tentative D call: TRBD2 (5 bases). Germline CDR1 SGHNT, CDR2 YYREEE (reference sequence). The CDR3 is 14 residues long. V was trimmed by 4 bases and J by 5 bases, leaving 15 bases between them. CDR3 sequence: CASSRESGPETQYF. Written as DNA, the CDR3 is TGTGCCAGCAGCCGAGAGAGCGGACCGGAGACCCAGTACTTC.

This chain joins TRBV7-2 and TRBJ2-7; D remains ambiguous. Between the trimmed V and J ends, which lost 3 bases and 5 bases, there was a span of 11 bases. CDR1 and CDR2 (germline): SGHTA, FQGNSA. The CDR3 contains 13 residues. CDR3 nucleotides: TGTGCCAGCAGCTTCCTTACCGGCCACGAGCAGTACTTC. Protein sequence: CASSFLTGHEQYF.

This clonotype was seen a handful of times. The chain joins TRBV7-8 to TRBJ2-7; a weak D match, TRBD1 (5 bases). V was shortened by 1 base and J by 3 bases, with 10 bases between the two germline ends. There are 14 residues in the CDR3. Germline values: CDR1 SGHVS, CDR2 FQNEAQ. CDR3 loop: CASSLDRPFYEQYF. Written as DNA, the CDR3 is TGTGCCAGCAGCTTAGACAGGCCCTTCTACGAGCAGTACTTC. Full variable domain (rest looked up from reference TRBV7-8 and TRBJ2-7): GAGVSQSPRYKVAKRGQDVALRCDPISGHVSLFWYQQALGQGPEFLTYFQNEAQLDKSGLPSDRFFAERPEGSVSTLKIQRTQQEDSAVYLCASSLDRPFYEQYFGPGTRLTVT.

This clonotype was seen many times. The chain uses TRBV28 and TRBJ2-7; 11 bases are shared with TRBD2. The CDR3 runs to 15 residues. J was trimmed by 2 bases and V by 3 bases; bases with no gene match: 3. The V gene's germline CDR1 is MDHEN and CDR2 SYDVKM. CDR3 DNA: TGTGCCAGCAGTTTCATACTAGCGGGAGCCTACGAGCAGTACTTC. Translating gives CASSFILAGAYEQYF.